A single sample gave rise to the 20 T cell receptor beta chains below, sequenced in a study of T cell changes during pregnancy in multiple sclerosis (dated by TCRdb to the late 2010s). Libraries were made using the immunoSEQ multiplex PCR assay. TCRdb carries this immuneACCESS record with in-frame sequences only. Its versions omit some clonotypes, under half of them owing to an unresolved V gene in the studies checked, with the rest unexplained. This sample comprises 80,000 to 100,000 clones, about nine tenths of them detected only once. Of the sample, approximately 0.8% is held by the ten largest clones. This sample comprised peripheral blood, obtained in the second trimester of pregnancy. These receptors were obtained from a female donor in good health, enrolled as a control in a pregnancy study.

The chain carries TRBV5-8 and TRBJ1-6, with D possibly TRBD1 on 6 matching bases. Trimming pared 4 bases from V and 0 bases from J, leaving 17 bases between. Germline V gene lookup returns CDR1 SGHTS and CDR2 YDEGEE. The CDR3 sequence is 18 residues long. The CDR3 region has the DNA TGTGCCAGCAGCGAGGAGGACAGCCCTAGCTCCTATAATTCACCCCTCCACTTT. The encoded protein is CASSEEDSPSSYNSPLHF.

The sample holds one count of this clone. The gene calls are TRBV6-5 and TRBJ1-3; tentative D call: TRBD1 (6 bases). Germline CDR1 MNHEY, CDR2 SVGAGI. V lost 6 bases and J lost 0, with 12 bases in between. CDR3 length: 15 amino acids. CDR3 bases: TGTGCCAGCAGCTCAGACAGGACCTCTGGAAACACCATATATTTT. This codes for CASSSDRTSGNTIYF.

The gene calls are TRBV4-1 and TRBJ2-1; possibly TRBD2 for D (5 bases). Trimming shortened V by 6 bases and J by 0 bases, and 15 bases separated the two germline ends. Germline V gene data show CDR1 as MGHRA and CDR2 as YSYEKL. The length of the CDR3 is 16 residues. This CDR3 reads CASRPGLGRSYNEQFF. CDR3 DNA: TGCGCCAGCAGACCTGGACTGGGCCGCTCCTACAATGAGCAGTTCTTC.

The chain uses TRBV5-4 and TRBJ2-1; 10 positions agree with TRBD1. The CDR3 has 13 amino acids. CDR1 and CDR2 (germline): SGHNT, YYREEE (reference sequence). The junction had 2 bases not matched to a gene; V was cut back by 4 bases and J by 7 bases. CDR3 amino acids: CASSAGQGNEQFF. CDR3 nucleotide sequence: TGTGCCAGCAGCGCGGGACAGGGGAATGAGCAGTTCTTC.

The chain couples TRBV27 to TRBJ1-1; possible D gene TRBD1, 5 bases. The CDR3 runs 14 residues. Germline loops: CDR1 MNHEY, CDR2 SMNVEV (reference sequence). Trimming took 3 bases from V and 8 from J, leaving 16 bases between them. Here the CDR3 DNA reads TGTGCCAGCAGTTTGCACAGTGGGACTACGGAAGCTTTCTTT. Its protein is CASSLHSGTTEAFF.

This chain's CDR3 is CASSPDVGQGRGNTIYF. CDR3 nucleotides: TGTGCCAGCAGCCCCGACGTGGGACAGGGGCGGGGAAACACCATATATTTT. V usage is TRBV9 and J usage is TRBJ1-3, with 10 bases matching TRBD1. The CDR3 runs to 17 residues. Germline V gene sequence: CDR1 SGDLS, CDR2 YYNGEE. The trim removed 4 bases at V and 4 bases at J, leaving 11 bases unmatched.

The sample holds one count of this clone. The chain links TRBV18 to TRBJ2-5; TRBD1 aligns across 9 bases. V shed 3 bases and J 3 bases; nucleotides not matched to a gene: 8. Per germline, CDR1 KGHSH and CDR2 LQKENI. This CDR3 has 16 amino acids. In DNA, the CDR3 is TGTGCCAGCTCACCTCTGACAGGGGGAAGTGAAGAGACCCAGTACTTC. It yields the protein CASSPLTGGSEETQYF.

Written as DNA, the CDR3 is TGTGCCAGCAGGGGAGCGGGAGCGAACGGGGAGCTGTTTTTT. Its protein is CASRGAGANGELFF. The chain links TRBV6-1 to TRBJ2-2; 8 bases match TRBD2. The CDR3 is 14 amino acids. The V gene end was trimmed by 6 bases and the J gene end by 7 bases; junction bases not matched to a gene: 7. Germline lookup yields CDR1 MNHNS and CDR2 SASEGT.

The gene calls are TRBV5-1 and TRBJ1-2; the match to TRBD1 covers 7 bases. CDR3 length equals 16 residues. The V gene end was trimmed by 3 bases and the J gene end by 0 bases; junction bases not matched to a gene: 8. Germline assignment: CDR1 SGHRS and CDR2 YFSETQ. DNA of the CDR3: TGCGCCAGCAGCTCCCGGGACAGCAACTCTAACTATGGCTACACCTTC. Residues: CASSSRDSNSNYGYTF.

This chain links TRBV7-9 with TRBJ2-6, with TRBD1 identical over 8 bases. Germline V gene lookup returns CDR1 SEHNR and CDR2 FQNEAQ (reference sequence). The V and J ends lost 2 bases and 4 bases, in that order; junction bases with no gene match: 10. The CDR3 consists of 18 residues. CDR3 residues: CASSLSDRGVPGANVLTF. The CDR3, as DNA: TGTGCCAGCAGCTTATCAGACAGGGGAGTACCGGGGGCCAACGTCCTGACTTTC.

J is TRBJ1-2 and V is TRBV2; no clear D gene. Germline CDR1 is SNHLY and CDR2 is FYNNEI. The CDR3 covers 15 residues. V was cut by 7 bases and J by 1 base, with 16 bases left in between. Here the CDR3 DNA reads TGTGCCAGCAACCCTGGCCAGGTGCTTAACTATGGCTACACCTTC. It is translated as CASNPGQVLNYGYTF.

The CDR3 protein is CASSFGAGDYEQYF. CDR3 DNA sequence: TGTGCCAGCAGCTTCGGCGCGGGAGACTACGAGCAGTACTTC. This chain connects TRBV7-8 to TRBJ2-7, with 7 bases aligning to TRBD2. The CDR3 covers 14 residues. The V gene's germline CDR1 is SGHVS and CDR2 FQNEAQ. After removal of 3 bases from V and 3 bases from J, the junction contained 5 bases not matched to a gene.

CDR3 in DNA: TGTGCCAGCAGCTTATGGTCCCGGAGGGGCACTGAAGCTTTCTTT. Protein product: CASSLWSRRGTEAFF. V and J are TRBV11-1 and TRBJ1-1; D perhaps matches TRBD1 (5 bases). CDR1 and CDR2 (germline): SGHAT, FQDESV (reference sequence). Trimming removed 2 bases at V and 4 bases at J, with 14 bases between. The length of the CDR3 is 15 residues.

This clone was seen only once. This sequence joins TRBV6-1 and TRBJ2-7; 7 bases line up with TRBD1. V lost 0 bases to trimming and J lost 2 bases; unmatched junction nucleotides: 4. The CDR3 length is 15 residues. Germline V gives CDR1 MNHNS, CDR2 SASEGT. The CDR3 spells CASSEAGTETYEQYF. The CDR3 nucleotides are TGTGCCAGCAGTGAAGCCGGGACAGAGACCTACGAGCAGTACTTC.

CDR3 coding DNA: TGTGCCAGCAGTTACACCCAGGGTGGGGCAGAGACCCAGTACTTC. The encoded protein is CASSYTQGGAETQYF. The rearrangement joins TRBV6-5 to TRBJ2-5; maybe TRBD1 (5 bases). There are 15 residues in the CDR3. V was trimmed by 2 bases and J by 4 bases, leaving 14 bases between them. Germline lookup yields CDR1 MNHEY and CDR2 SVGAGI.

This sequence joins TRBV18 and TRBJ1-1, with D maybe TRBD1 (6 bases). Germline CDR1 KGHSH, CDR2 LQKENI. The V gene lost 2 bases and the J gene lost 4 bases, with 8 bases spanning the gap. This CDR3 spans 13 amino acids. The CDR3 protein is CASSPGGITEAFF. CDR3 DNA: TGTGCCAGCTCACCAGGGGGCATCACTGAAGCTTTCTTT. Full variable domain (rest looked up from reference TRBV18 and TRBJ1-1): NAGVMQNPRHLVRRRGQEARLRCSPMKGHSHVYWYRQLPEEGLKFMVYLQKENIIDESGMPKERFSAEFPKEGPSILRIQQVVRGDSAAYFCASSPGGITEAFFGQGTRLTVV.

The CDR3 reads CASSGQGADTGELFF. The CDR3 region has the DNA TGTGCCAGCAGTGGTCAGGGGGCGGACACCGGGGAGCTGTTTTTT. V and J are TRBV2 and TRBJ2-2; 8 positions match TRBD1. Germline V lookup: CDR1 SNHLY, CDR2 FYNNEI. The CDR3 contains 15 residues. Trimming cost V 4 bases and J 3 bases; bases outside gene matches: 4.

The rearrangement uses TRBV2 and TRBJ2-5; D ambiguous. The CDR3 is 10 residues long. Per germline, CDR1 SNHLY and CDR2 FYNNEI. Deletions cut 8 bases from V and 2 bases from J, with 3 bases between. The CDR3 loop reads CASSQETQYF. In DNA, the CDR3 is TGTGCCAGCTCACAAGAGACCCAGTACTTC. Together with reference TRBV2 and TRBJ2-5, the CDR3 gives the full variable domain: EPEVTQTPSHQVTQMGQEVILRCVPISNHLYFYWYRQILGQKVEFLVSFYNNEISEKSEIFDDQFSVERPDGSNFTLKIRSTKLEDSAMYFCASSQETQYFGPGTRLLVL.

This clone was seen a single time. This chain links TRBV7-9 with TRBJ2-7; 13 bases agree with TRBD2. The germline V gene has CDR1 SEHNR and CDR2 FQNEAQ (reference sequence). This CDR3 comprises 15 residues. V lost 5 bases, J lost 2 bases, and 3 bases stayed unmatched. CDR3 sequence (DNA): TGTGCCAGCAGCACCGGACTAGCGGGAGCCTACGAGCAGTACTTC. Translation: CASSTGLAGAYEQYF.

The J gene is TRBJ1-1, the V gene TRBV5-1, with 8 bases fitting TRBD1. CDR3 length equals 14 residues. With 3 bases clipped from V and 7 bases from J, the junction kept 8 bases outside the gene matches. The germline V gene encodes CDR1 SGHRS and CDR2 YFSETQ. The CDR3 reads CASSSGQGRNEAFF. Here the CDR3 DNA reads TGCGCCAGCAGCTCCGGACAGGGACGCAATGAAGCTTTCTTT.